The next 19 T cell receptor beta chains were all read from a single sample in a study of identical twins. TCRdb re-analysed the 5' RACE reads in MiXCR, keeping a single row per CDR3 protein. Altogether around 510,000 distinct CDR3 sequences are present, 14% being singletons, with the ten largest covering more than 0.8%. The data also belong to a second study, concerning yellow fever vaccine responses in identical twins.

Sequencing input: CD4+ T cells sorted from blood. These receptors all come from a woman aged 18-29 years in good health.

The DNA of the CDR3 is TGTGCCAGCAGCTTAGTTAGCCGTGGACGCTTGGCCAAAAACATTCAGTACTTC. This encodes CASSLVSRGRLAKNIQYF. The genes are TRBV7-8 and TRBJ2-4; D is unresolved. V gave up 1 base and J gave up 1 base, with 17 bases separating them. Germline assignment: CDR1 SGHVS and CDR2 FQNEAQ. This CDR3 has 18 amino acids. Based on the CDR3 plus reference TRBV7-8 and TRBJ2-4, the full variable domain is GAGVSQSPRYKVAKRGQDVALRCDPISGHVSLFWYQQALGQGPEFLTYFQNEAQLDKSGLPSDRFFAERPEGSVSTLKIQRTQQEDSAVYLCASSLVSRGRLAKNIQYFGAGTRLSVL.

This clonotype has at least ten counts. The V and J genes are TRBV28 and TRBJ2-7; D remains unclear. Germline V gene lookup returns CDR1 MDHEN and CDR2 SYDVKM. The CDR3 covers 12 residues. The germline V and J ends were trimmed by 8 bases and 0 bases, with 8 bases remaining between them. In DNA form, the CDR3 reads TGTGCCAGCGGAACAACCTCCTACGAGCAGTACTTC. Encoded protein: CASGTTSYEQYF.

This clonotype was detected only a few times. This rearrangement joins TRBV5-1 to TRBJ2-5; the match to TRBD1 covers 10 bases. This CDR3 comprises 16 residues. The junction had 8 bases not matched to a gene; V was cut back by 4 bases and J by 2 bases. The germline CDR1 and CDR2 sequences are SGHRS and YFSETQ. The CDR3 loop reads CASSGGGTGAQETQYF. The DNA of the CDR3 is TGCGCCAGCAGCGGCGGCGGGACAGGGGCTCAAGAGACCCAGTACTTC.

V and J are TRBV10-1 and TRBJ2-5; no clear D gene. The CDR3 spans 16 residues. Trimming removed 4 bases at V and 2 bases at J, with 17 bases between. Germline V lookup: CDR1 WNHNN, CDR2 SYGVQD (reference sequence). The CDR3 reads CASSGATDGIQETQYF. CDR3 DNA sequence: TGCGCCAGCAGTGGGGCTACGGACGGAATACAAGAGACCCAGTACTTC.

The rearrangement joins TRBV30 to TRBJ2-7; TRBD2 agrees at 7 bases. Trimming cost V 0 bases and J 0 bases; bases outside gene matches: 5. Germline assignment: CDR1 GTSNPN and CDR2 SVGIG (reference sequence). This CDR3 region has 15 residues. CDR3 sequence reads: CAWSVLAGVSYEQYF. CDR3 coding DNA: TGTGCCTGGAGTGTACTGGCGGGGGTCTCCTACGAGCAGTACTTC.

The gene calls are TRBV2 and TRBJ2-1; D is possibly TRBD1 (6 bases). This CDR3 region has 13 residues. Germline values: CDR1 SNHLY, CDR2 FYNNEI. V gave up 2 bases and J gave up 8 bases, with 10 bases separating them. CDR3 in amino acids: CASSEWGLDEQFF. The DNA for the CDR3 is TGTGCCAGCAGTGAATGGGGGCTAGATGAGCAGTTCTTC.

This clonotype was counted a few times. Its ends do not fully match the called genes, so a read error is possible. V gene TRBV20-1 combines with J gene TRBJ2-2; D is uncertain. CDR3 length equals 13 residues. Per germline, CDR1 DFQATT and CDR2 SNEGSKA (reference sequence). CDR3 protein: CSAGDLSTGELFF. DNA for the CDR3: TGCAGTGCTGGAGACCTTTCGACCGGGGAGCTGTTTTTT.

This clonotype has more than one count but fewer than ten. The chain links TRBV12-3 or TRBV12-4 to TRBJ1-6; D unclear. This CDR3 contains 14 residues. V was trimmed by 6 bases and J by 10 bases, leaving 16 bases between them. CDR3 sequence (DNA): TGTGCCAGCAGACCCTCGATGGAGGGATCACCCCTCCACTTT. Protein sequence: CASRPSMEGSPLHF.

This chain links TRBV5-1 with TRBJ1-1; D remains unclear. Germline loops: CDR1 SGHRS, CDR2 YFSETQ. Trimming took off 1 base at V and 2 bases at J, with 18 bases between the two ends. The CDR3 runs 17 residues. Here the CDR3 DNA reads TGCGCCAGCAGCTTGTGGGAGGGATACAGCGTCAACACTGAAGCTTTCTTT. This gives the protein CASSLWEGYSVNTEAFF. Supplemented by reference TRBV5-1 and TRBJ1-1, the full variable domain reads KAGVTQTPRYLIKTRGQQVTLSCSPISGHRSVSWYQQTPGQGLQFLFEYFSETQRNKGNFPGRFSGRQFSNSRSEMNVSTLELGDSALYLCASSLWEGYSVNTEAFFGQGTRLTVV.

The gene calls are TRBV11-1 and TRBJ2-1, with TRBD2 matching 14 bases. This CDR3 has 20 residues. Germline CDR1 reads SGHAT; CDR2 reads FQDESV (reference sequence). V trimming: 4 bases; J trimming: 0 bases; junction bases outside the gene matches: 11. CDR3 nucleotide sequence: TGTGCCAGCAGCTCGGGACTAGCGGGAGCGACTCGGAGCTCCTACAATGAGCAGTTCTTC. It translates to CASSSGLAGATRSSYNEQFF.

This clonotype was found many times. The rearrangement links TRBV20-1 to TRBJ2-3; 7 bases are shared with TRBD1. The CDR3 is 14 amino acids. Germline lookup yields CDR1 DFQATT and CDR2 SNEGSKA (reference sequence). J was trimmed by 1 base and V by 6 bases; bases with no gene match: 7. CDR3 in amino acids: CSADPQGGTDTQYF. The CDR3 nucleotides read TGCAGTGCCGACCCCCAGGGGGGCACAGATACGCAGTATTTT.

This chain links TRBV2 with TRBJ2-5, with D perhaps TRBD2 (5 bases). Germline V lookup: CDR1 SNHLY, CDR2 FYNNEI. The CDR3 contains 11 residues. V lost 7 bases and J lost 5, with 8 bases in between. The CDR3 loop is CASMEVETQYF. CDR3 bases: TGTGCCAGCATGGAGGTTGAGACCCAGTACTTC.

This clonotype was detected many times. The rearrangement joins TRBV12-3 or TRBV12-4 to TRBJ2-1; D is uncertain. Trimming pared 6 bases from V and 8 bases from J, leaving 11 bases between. The CDR3 has 12 residues. This CDR3 reads CASSLRGDEQFF. The CDR3 bases are TGTGCCAGCAGCCTACGCGGTGATGAGCAGTTCTTC.

The rearrangement joins TRBV28 to TRBJ2-1, with D hard to call. The CDR3 is 11 residues long. The germline V gene has CDR1 MDHEN and CDR2 SYDVKM. The V gene lost 6 bases and the J gene lost 16 bases, with 16 bases spanning the gap. The CDR3: CASSATARVFF. The CDR3 DNA sequence: TGTGCCAGCAGCGCGACCGCCCGGGTCTTCTTC.

The chain employs TRBV5-6 and TRBJ2-1; D assignment may be TRBD1 or TRBD2 (6 bases each). Germline CDR1 is SGHDT and CDR2 is YYEEEE. The ends were cut back, 2 bases at V and 4 bases at J, with 22 bases in the middle. CDR3 length: 18 residues. The CDR3 DNA reads TGTGCCAGCAGCTTTGAGACGCTAGCGAGAGGGGGATACAATGAGCAGTTCTTC. Protein product: CASSFETLARGGYNEQFF.

The chain recombines TRBV7-6 with TRBJ1-2, with 8 bases identical to TRBD1. CDR3 length: 14 amino acids. The J segment lost 7 bases and the V segment lost 1 base, leaving 5 bases of the junction unmatched. CDR1 and CDR2 from the germline V gene are SGHVS and FNYEAQ. The CDR3 reads CASSLERTGPGYTF. The DNA of the CDR3 is TGTGCCAGCAGCTTAGAAAGGACAGGGCCTGGCTACACCTTC.

This clonotype was detected a few times. The V call is TRBV5-1, the J call TRBJ2-6; D not certain. Between the trimmed V and J ends, which lost 0 bases and 3 bases, there was a span of 1 base. Germline values: CDR1 SGHRS, CDR2 YFSETQ. The CDR3 totals 13 residues. CDR3 nucleotide sequence: TGCGCCAGCAGCTTGGATGGGGCCAACGTCCTGACTTTC. As protein: CASSLDGANVLTF.

This sequence joins TRBV11-1 and TRBJ2-1; D is ambiguous. Trimming took off 1 base at V and 2 bases at J, with 12 bases between the two ends. Looked up from germline, CDR1 is SGHAT and CDR2 is FQDESV (reference sequence). The length of the CDR3 is 16 residues. CDR3 residues: CASSLEPSLAYNEQFF. DNA of the CDR3: TGTGCCAGCAGCTTAGAACCCTCGCTAGCCTACAATGAGCAGTTCTTC. The variable domain in full, with the rest retrieved from reference TRBV11-1 and TRBJ2-1, is EAEVAQSPRYKITEKSQAVAFWCDPISGHATLYWYRQILGQGPELLVQFQDESVVDDSQLPKDRFSAERLKGVDSTLKIQPAELGDSAMYLCASSLEPSLAYNEQFFGPGTRLTVL.

The genes are TRBV12-3 or TRBV12-4 and TRBJ2-3, with D perhaps assigned TRBD1 or TRBD2 (5 bases each). V dropped 6 bases and J dropped 6 bases, with 16 bases sitting between them. CDR3 size: 14 residues. CDR3 loop: CASSLPGPQDTQYF. The DNA for the CDR3 is TGTGCCAGCAGCCTTCCGGGACCCCAGGATACGCAGTATTTT.